These 3 T cell receptor beta chains originate from one sample sequenced in a study of cytomegalovirus exposure and HLA in healthy donors. The PCR made use of 60 Vbeta and 13 Jbeta primers. The table came from immunoSEQ multiplex PCR; TCRdb's copy has only in-frame clones and leaves some out. The sample has under 150,000 clones, approximately 83% seen once. Specimen: PBMCs. The receptor source for this set is a young woman in good health and CMV-seronegative.

This clone was picked up one time. The chain is built from TRBV4-1 and TRBJ2-1; D is unclear. This CDR3 contains 13 residues. V dropped 7 bases and J dropped 7 bases, with 14 bases sitting between them. CDR1 and CDR2 (germline): MGHRA, YSYEKL. Here the CDR3 reads CASTFFLGNEQFF. CDR3 DNA sequence: TGCGCCAGCACCTTTTTCCTCGGGAATGAGCAGTTCTTC.

V is TRBV5-1 and J is TRBJ2-1; TRBD2 matches at 10 bases. From germline, CDR1 is SGHRS and CDR2 YFSETQ. The CDR3 has 18 residues. The V and J ends lost 1 base and 8 bases, in that order; junction bases with no gene match: 15. The CDR3: CASSLWPRTSGVGDEQFF. DNA of the CDR3: TGCGCCAGCAGCTTGTGGCCCAGGACTAGCGGAGTGGGCGATGAGCAGTTCTTC.

The chain recombines TRBV9 with TRBJ1-1; no clear D. The CDR3 sequence is 13 residues long. The ends were cut back, 1 base at V and 3 bases at J, with 7 bases in the middle. From germline, CDR1 is SGDLS and CDR2 YYNGEE. CDR3 residues: CASSVRVDTEAFF. The CDR3 DNA is TGTGCCAGCAGCGTACGAGTTGACACTGAAGCTTTCTTT.